This T cell receptor beta chain was captured by sequencing in a study of T cell repertoires in cytomegalovirus infection. Study results and limitations: It was HLA-C-restricted CMV-specific TCR beta clonotypes that dominated the response ex vivo.

This clonotype was seen at least ten times. The antigen is not known. TCRdb redid the calling of the reads with MiXCR, one entry per CDR3 protein. The table includes some 400,000 distinct CDR3 sequences, 15% to 20% detected once. The sample taken for sequencing was PBMCs. The receptor was isolated from a human donor in good health (CMV status not recorded). Some clones in this sample may be carry-over from other donors' samples.

The chain's CDR3 is CAISEWTPQSGETQYF. In DNA form, the CDR3 reads TGTGCCATCAGTGAGTGGACCCCGCAGAGTGGAGAGACCCAGTACTTC. V and J are TRBV10-3 and TRBJ2-5, with D hard to call. V was pared by 1 base and J by 4 bases, with 16 bases between. This CDR3 is 16 amino acids long. Germline V lookup: CDR1 ENHRY, CDR2 SYGVKD.